The clone carrying this T cell receptor beta chain turned up a few times. One entry per CDR3 protein, called by TCRdb with MiXCR from the 5' RACE reads. Of about 350,000 distinct CDR3 sequences listed, roughly 13% were seen once; the top ten hold roughly 20%. Germline values: CDR1 MNHEY, CDR2 SMNVEV (reference sequence). The CDR3 is made up of 14 amino acids. Losses at the gene ends were 6 bases for V and 0 bases for J; bases not matched to a gene: 4. The sample originates from a study of T-cell memory formation after mild COVID-19. For the study at large: Each donor largely had its own TCR clusters.

This sequence joins TRBV27 and TRBJ1-2, with TRBD1 matching over 7 bases. The sample was PBMCs or a T cell subset sorted from them (not recorded which). The sequence was collected from a man aged 18 to 30 who had mild COVID-19 (a few samples of this study predate the infection). Cell type and time point are not known. The CDR3 loop reads CASRRTGANYGYTF. In nucleotides, the CDR3 is TGTGCCAGCAGGAGGACAGGAGCTAACTATGGCTACACCTTC.